The next 2 T cell receptor beta chains were all read from a single sample in a study of Graves' ophthalmopathy and Graves' hyperthyroidism. The study amplified TCR beta CDR3 regions using RNA transcripts. A first-round RT-PCR used HTBI primers, followed by a second-round multiplex PCR. TCRdb reanalysed the multiplex PCR reads using MiXCR and keeps one entry per CDR3 protein. The sample has about 210,000 distinct CDR3 sequences; approximately 29% are singletons. Sequencing was performed on peripheral blood. These receptors originate from a man aged 45-65 years with Graves' ophthalmopathy.

This clonotype has at least ten counts. DNA for the CDR3: TGTGCCTCGGGGGGGGGACAACATAATTCACCCCTCCACTTT. This sequence encodes CASGGGQHNSPLHF. V usage is TRBV3-1 and J usage is TRBJ1-6; D possibly corresponds to TRBD1 (6 bases). Trimming took off 11 bases at V and 5 bases at J, with 16 bases between the two ends. The CDR3 has 14 residues. Looked up from germline, CDR1 is LGHDT and CDR2 is YNNKEL (reference sequence).

Many counts were recorded for this clonotype. This chain connects TRBV6-1 to TRBJ1-1; D unclear. Per germline, CDR1 MNHNS and CDR2 SASEGT. V shed 10 bases and J shed 3 bases, with 6 bases lying between them. This CDR3 is 10 amino acids long. The CDR3 spells CATRDTEAFF. The CDR3 DNA sequence: TGTGCCACACGGGACACTGAAGCTTTCTTT.